This TCR beta chain was sequenced in a study of PD-L1 blockade in urothelial cancer. The junction had 7 bases not matched to a gene; V was cut back by 3 bases and J by 2 bases. Germline V gene sequence: CDR1 GTSNPN, CDR2 SVGIG (reference sequence). This CDR3 is built from 14 residues. Method: immunoSEQ multiplex PCR; TCRdb's copy keeps in-frame clones and lacks some. This repertoire shows roughly 100,000 clones, 70% to 90% found once; its top ten account for roughly 2.3%. Study findings and constraints: Improved survival was predicted by pretreatment blood TCR clonality below the median.

Comment on this clone: Antigen specificity is unknown.

Anywhere from 1 to 8 samples came from each patient, spanning pretreatment and on-treatment. This chain uses TRBV30 with TRBJ2-7, with 7 bases identical to TRBD2. The input for sequencing was PBMCs, taken around atezolizumab (anti-PD-L1) treatment. This clonotype was sampled from a man aged 50 to 60 with urothelial cancer. The chain's CDR3 is CAWSFGGDAYEQYF. The DNA of the CDR3 is TGTGCCTGGAGCTTTGGGGGGGATGCCTACGAGCAGTACTTC.